One and the same sample provided the 25 T cell receptor beta chains below, sequenced in a study of blood T cell repertoires in COVID-19 (TCRdb year 2020). Receptor libraries were prepared by the immunoSEQ multiplex PCR assay. The table was pulled from immuneACCESS by TCRdb, which kept in-frame rearrangements only. Such tables lose some clones; where checked, under half of the loss comes from unresolved V genes, and the rest has no known cause. This sample gives about 310,000 clones in total; 89% of them show up just once. The ten biggest clones cover over 8% of the sample. Sequences were obtained from PBMCs or T cells enriched from blood (not recorded which). The receptor set was obtained from a woman aged 40-49 years who had recovered from COVID-19.

The chain couples TRBV5-1 to TRBJ2-7; 11 bases are shared with TRBD1. Germline CDR1 SGHRS, CDR2 YFSETQ. CDR3 length equals 15 residues. The J segment lost 4 bases and the V segment lost 5 bases, leaving 8 bases of the junction unmatched. In DNA, the CDR3 is TGCGCCAGCAGTACCGGGACAGGGGGAAAATACGAGCAGTACTTC. Translated, it gives CASSTGTGGKYEQYF.

The V gene is TRBV18, the J gene TRBJ2-1; no clear D gene. V lost 3 bases to trimming and J lost 0 bases, with 6 bases between them. The CDR3 length is 14 residues. In germline, CDR1 is KGHSH, CDR2 LQKENI. CDR3 coding DNA: TGTGCCAGCTCACCGCTACGCTCCTACAATGAGCAGTTCTTC. This translates into CASSPLRSYNEQFF.

The chain joins TRBV3-1 (or the pseudogene TRBV3-2) to TRBJ2-4; D is possibly TRBD1 (6 bases). Germline CDR1 LGHDT, CDR2 YNNKEL (reference sequence). This CDR3 comprises 13 residues. The V end lost 8 bases, the J end lost 4 bases, and 12 bases lay between the germline ends. The CDR3 spells CASFGQGKNIQYF. DNA of the CDR3: TGTGCCAGCTTTGGCCAGGGGAAAAACATTCAGTACTTC.

The CDR3 nucleotides read TGTGCCAGCAGCCAAGAGGCAGGGGTGTCCGGGGAGCTGTTTTTT. Translated, it gives CASSQEAGVSGELFF. This chain joins TRBV3-1 (or the pseudogene TRBV3-2) and TRBJ2-2; perhaps TRBD1 as D (6 bases). The length of the CDR3 is 15 residues. The V end was cut by 0 bases, the J end by 6 bases, with 11 bases between. The V gene's germline CDR1 is LGHDT and CDR2 YNNKEL (reference sequence).

The chain employs TRBV29-1 and TRBJ1-5, with TRBD1 as a possible D gene (5 bases). The length of the CDR3 is 14 residues. Deletions cut 4 bases from V and 1 base from J, with 11 bases between. Germline V gene data show CDR1 as SQVTM and CDR2 as ANQGSEA. CDR3 loop: CSVADRMSNQPQHF. DNA for the CDR3: TGCAGCGTTGCCGACAGAATGAGCAATCAGCCCCAGCATTTT.

This chain connects TRBV28 to TRBJ1-3; TRBD1 agrees at 8 bases. Germline loops: CDR1 MDHEN, CDR2 SYDVKM. V lost 6 bases and J lost 6; bases outside the gene matches: 4. The CDR3 spans 13 residues. The CDR3 is CASRRQGQNTIYF. DNA for the CDR3: TGTGCCAGCAGGCGACAGGGGCAAAACACCATATATTTT.

This clone was seen a few times. The chain joins TRBV10-1 to TRBJ2-1, with D unclear. The CDR3 length is 11 residues. V was pared by 9 bases and J by 4 bases, with 7 bases between. Germline loops: CDR1 WNHNN, CDR2 SYGVQD (reference sequence). CDR3 amino acids: CARGEYNEQFF. CDR3 bases: TGCGCCAGAGGAGAGTACAATGAGCAGTTCTTC.

About this clone itself: The junction departs from germline at one end; a sequencing error may be responsible. V and J are TRBV3-1 (or the pseudogene TRBV3-2) and TRBJ2-7; the match to TRBD1 covers 7 bases. CDR1 and CDR2 (germline): LGHDT, YNNKEL (reference sequence). The CDR3 consists of 15 residues. The CDR3 here is CASSEEAGGGYEQYF. DNA of the CDR3: TGTGCCAGCAGCGAAGAGGCAGGGGGTGGCTACGAGCAGTACTTC.

This sequence joins TRBV27 and TRBJ2-7; D might be TRBD2 (6 bases). V lost 8 bases and J 3 bases, leaving 8 bases between the germline ends. The CDR3 contains 11 residues. From germline, CDR1 is MNHEY and CDR2 SMNVEV (reference sequence). The CDR3: CASGTDYEQYF. CDR3 DNA sequence: TGTGCCAGCGGGACTGACTACGAGCAGTACTTC.

The CDR3: CASSQAAGGNEQFF. As DNA, the CDR3 is TGTGCCAGCAGCCAAGCAGCGGGAGGGAATGAGCAGTTCTTC. This chain uses TRBV3-1 (or the pseudogene TRBV3-2) with TRBJ2-1; 10 positions match TRBD2. The V segment lost 1 base and the J segment 7 bases; nucleotides outside the gene matches: 1. Germline CDR1 reads LGHDT; CDR2 reads YNNKEL (reference sequence). There are 14 residues in the CDR3.

The gene calls are TRBV7-2 and TRBJ1-1; D is ambiguous. The V gene's germline CDR1 is SGHTA and CDR2 FQGNSA. Trimming removed 4 bases at V and 1 base at J, with 10 bases between. The CDR3 consists of 14 residues. The DNA for the CDR3 is TGTGCCAGCAGCTACGAGAGCAAGAACACTGAAGCTTTCTTT. Amino acids: CASSYESKNTEAFF.

The chain is built from TRBV6-5 and TRBJ2-5; D may be TRBD1 (5 bases). The V gene lost 6 bases and the J gene lost 5 bases, with 10 bases spanning the gap. Germline loops: CDR1 MNHEY, CDR2 SVGAGI. The CDR3 has 12 residues. This CDR3 is CASSHKGETQYF. The CDR3 DNA reads as TGTGCCAGCAGCCATAAGGGGGAGACCCAGTACTTC.

V is TRBV4-1 and J is TRBJ2-7, with D possibly TRBD2 on 7 matching bases. This CDR3 has 15 residues. V was shortened by 1 base and J by 6 bases, with 16 bases between the two germline ends. The germline CDR1 and CDR2 sequences are MGHRA and YSYEKL. The CDR3 bases are TGCGCCAGCAGCCAAGGTTGGGGGGGGCGTCCCGAGCAGTACTTC. It yields the protein CASSQGWGGRPEQYF.

This clone was recorded a few times. V gene TRBV7-2 combines with J gene TRBJ2-2, with 8 bases matching TRBD2. The germline gives CDR1 SGHTA, CDR2 FQGNSA. V lost 5 bases, J lost 5 bases, and 13 bases stayed unmatched. The CDR3 totals 17 residues. The CDR3 sequence: CASSTAGAGVGTGELFF. CDR3 DNA: TGTGCCAGCAGCACAGCGGGAGCTGGAGTCGGAACCGGGGAGCTGTTTTTT. The full variable domain, its missing parts supplied by reference TRBV7-2 and TRBJ2-2, is GAGVSQSPSNKVTEKGKDVELRCDPISGHTALYWYRQSLGQGLEFLIYFQGNSAPDKSGLPSDRFSAERTGGSVSTLTIQRTQQEDSAVYLCASSTAGAGVGTGELFFGEGSRLTVL.

The chain uses TRBV7-9 and TRBJ2-7, with 7 bases aligning to TRBD1. Germline V gives CDR1 SEHNR, CDR2 FQNEAQ (reference sequence). The length of the CDR3 is 15 residues. The V and J ends lost 4 bases and 6 bases, in that order; junction bases with no gene match: 12. The CDR3 protein is CASSSGQLGWFEQYF. Written as DNA, the CDR3 is TGTGCCAGCAGCTCGGGACAGTTGGGGTGGTTCGAGCAGTACTTC.

V and J are TRBV4-3 and TRBJ2-7; weak D call: TRBD2 (6 bases). The V end lost 1 base, the J end lost 6 bases, and 16 bases lay between the germline ends. The CDR3 has 15 amino acids. Germline V gene lookup returns CDR1 LGHNA and CDR2 YSLEER. CDR3 DNA sequence: TGCGCCAGCAGCCAAGGGATGGGGGGATCGAGCGAGCAGTACTTC. As protein: CASSQGMGGSSEQYF.

This clone showed up just a few times. Other DNA variants within this sample encode the same CDR3. J is TRBJ2-1 and V is TRBV7-3, with 8 positions matching TRBD2. This CDR3 is 14 amino acids long. The trim removed 5 bases at V and 1 base at J, leaving 1 base unmatched. CDR1 and CDR2 (germline): SGHTA, FQGTGA. The CDR3 is CASSPGGSYNEQFF. CDR3 sequence (DNA): TGTGCCAGCAGCCCGGGAGGGTCCTACAATGAGCAGTTCTTC.

The V gene is TRBV7-8, the J gene TRBJ1-1; tentatively, D is TRBD1 (5 bases). Germline CDR1 is SGHVS and CDR2 is FQNEAQ. CDR3 size: 13 residues. The V end lost 1 base, the J end lost 4 bases, and 7 bases lay between the germline ends. As DNA, the CDR3 is TGTGCCAGCAGCTTAGGGACACGCACTGAAGCTTTCTTT. It is translated as CASSLGTRTEAFF.

The chain has TRBV25-1 and TRBJ2-5; 8 nucleotides match TRBD2. CDR3 length equals 14 residues. V shed 4 bases, J shed 5 bases, and the junction held 6 bases outside the gene matches. Germline CDR1 is MGHDK and CDR2 is SYGVNS. Here the CDR3 reads CASSAPGGRETQYF. As DNA, the CDR3 is TGTGCCAGCAGTGCCCCGGGGGGGCGGGAGACCCAGTACTTC.

The chain joins TRBV2 to TRBJ1-6; D is unclear. V was trimmed by 8 bases and J by 0 bases, leaving 5 bases between them. CDR1 and CDR2 (germline): SNHLY, FYNNEI. This CDR3 is built from 13 residues. CDR3 in amino acids: CASSSSYNSPLHF. In DNA form, the CDR3 reads TGTGCCAGCTCGAGCTCCTATAATTCACCCCTCCACTTT.

DNA for the CDR3: TGTGCCAGCAGCAGGGGGCTGGTCCAAGAGACCCAGTACTTC. Translating gives CASSRGLVQETQYF. V is TRBV7-9 and J is TRBJ2-5; 7 nucleotides line up with TRBD1. Germline CDR1 SEHNR, CDR2 FQNEAQ (reference sequence). Unmatched junction bases numbered 4, after V lost 5 bases and J lost 1 base. There are 14 residues in the CDR3. Together with reference TRBV7-9 and TRBJ2-5, the CDR3 gives the full variable domain: DTGVSQNPRHKITKRGQNVTFRCDPISEHNRLYWYRQTLGQGPEFLTYFQNEAQLEKSRLLSDRFSAERPKGSFSTLEIQRTEQGDSAMYLCASSRGLVQETQYFGPGTRLLVL.

The rearrangement uses TRBV7-2 and TRBJ2-7; 9 bases are shared with TRBD1. The CDR3 consists of 15 residues. CDR1 SGHTA and CDR2 FQGNSA come from the germline V gene. J was trimmed by 3 bases and V by 1 base; bases with no gene match: 4. CDR3 protein: CASSLGRDRVYEQYF. The CDR3 DNA reads TGTGCCAGCAGCTTAGGACGGGACAGGGTCTACGAGCAGTACTTC.

This chain joins TRBV6-5 and TRBJ1-2, with D perhaps matching TRBD1 (6 bases). Per germline, CDR1 MNHEY and CDR2 SVGAGI. V shed 6 bases and J shed 8 bases, with 16 bases lying between them. The CDR3 totals 13 residues. CDR3 in amino acids: CASRIQGSWGYTF. The CDR3 coding sequence is TGTGCCAGCAGGATTCAGGGGTCATGGGGCTACACCTTC.

The chain recombines TRBV19 with TRBJ2-2; 8 bases line up with TRBD1. The CDR3 consists of 14 residues. The germline CDR1 and CDR2 sequences are LNHDA and SQIVND (reference sequence). After removal of 6 bases from V and 1 base from J, the junction contained 1 base not matched to a gene. The CDR3 coding sequence is TGTGCCAGTAGGGGGACAGGGAACACCGGGGAGCTGTTTTTT. Translation: CASRGTGNTGELFF.

J is TRBJ2-3 and V is TRBV7-3; 12 nucleotides line up with TRBD2. The CDR3 totals 16 residues. Unmatched junction bases numbered 2, after V lost 2 bases and J lost 2 bases. Looked up from germline, CDR1 is SGHTA and CDR2 is FQGTGA. The CDR3 bases are TGTGCCAGCAGCTTACTAGCGGGGGGGCCCACAGATACGCAGTATTTT. This sequence encodes CASSLLAGGPTDTQYF.